These T cell receptor beta chains were read from a single sample in a study of T cell responses to AZD1222 COVID-19 vaccine. Assay used: immunoSEQ multiplex PCR; TCRdb lists only in-frame clones, some missing. The data contain some 130,000 clones, approximately 91% of them singletons. The sequenced sample was peripheral blood, obtained 28 days after the second AZD1222 dose. These receptor sequences come from an adult who received the AZD1222 COVID-19 vaccine. CDR3s include the opening cysteine and the closing phenylalanine or tryptophan. D genes are given only for firm matches.

TRBV10-3,NA,TRBJ2-3,CAISLGLGGRDTQYF,TGTGCCATCAGTTTAGGCTTGGGGGGACGGGATACGCAGTATTTT
TRBV13,NA,TRBJ2-5,CASKRDHQETQYF,TGTGCCAGCAAACGAGATCACCAAGAGACCCAGTACTTC
TRBV4-2,TRBD1,TRBJ1-1,CASTDRGLENTEAFF,TGTGCCAGCACGGACAGGGGGTTGGAGAACACTGAAGCTTTCTTT
TRBV19,NA,TRBJ1-2,CASSIRAGSGYTF,TGTGCCAGTAGTATACGGGCAGGCAGCGGCTACACCTTC
TRBV27,NA,TRBJ1-3,CASSRSGFSSGNTIYF,TGTGCCAGCAGTCGATCCGGCTTTAGCTCTGGAAACACCATATATTTT
TRBV5-4,TRBD1,TRBJ1-3,CASSSRDRGAGNTIYF,TGTGCCAGCAGCTCGCGGGACAGAGGGGCTGGAAACACCATATATTTT
TRBV24-1,NA,TRBJ1-4,CATGLDHEKLFF,TGTGCCACCGGGTTGGACCATGAAAAACTGTTTTTT
TRBV6-1,NA,TRBJ1-5,CASSERMGGDGQPQHF,TGTGCCAGCAGTGAAAGGATGGGGGGGGACGGTCAGCCCCAGCATTTT
TRBV18,NA,TRBJ2-5,CASSPEGRETQYF,TGTGCCAGCTCACCAGAGGGACGAGAGACCCAGTACTTC
TRBV28,NA,TRBJ2-7,CASSGGYSYEQYF,TGTGCCAGCAGCGGCGGTTACTCCTACGAGCAGTACTTC
TRBV10-3,TRBD2,TRBJ2-1,CAISAGTSNEQFF,TGTGCCATCAGCGCCGGGACTAGCAATGAGCAGTTCTTC
TRBV6-6,TRBD1,TRBJ1-5,CASSNRDRVQNQPQHF,TGTGCCAGCAGTAACCGGGACAGGGTTCAAAATCAGCCCCAGCATTTT
TRBV30,TRBD1,TRBJ2-7,CAWSWPPGQGGYEQYF,TGTGCCTGGAGTTGGCCTCCGGGACAGGGGGGTTACGAGCAGTACTTC